A single sample is the source of the 20 T cell receptor beta chains below, sequenced in a study of T cell clonality in common variable immunodeficiency. TCRdb's copy holds only in-frame clones and misses some; the assay was immunoSEQ multiplex PCR. Singletons are absent from the sample, which has 40,000 to 45,000 clones. The sample taken for sequencing was peripheral blood mononuclear cells. The source is a person aged 18 to 75 in good health.

This clone occurred many times. The read stops 3 residues short of the end of the CDR3; the missing end is completed from the germline J gene. The rearrangement joins TRBV19 to TRBJ1-2, with 10 bases aligning to TRBD1. J lost 4 bases, V lost 5 bases, and 10 bases had no gene match. Germline V gene sequence: CDR1 LNHDA, CDR2 SQIVND (reference sequence). The CDR3 extends over 16 amino acids. CDR3 DNA, as far as it was read: TGTGCCAGTAGTTTCTCGACAGGGGGCTACCCCTATGGC. This codes for CASSFSTGGYPYG. The CDR3 as a whole reads CASSFSTGGYPYGYTF.

This clone came up many times. The CDR3 end is not reached by the read, which stops 3 residues before it; the germline J gene fills it in. The V call is TRBV5-1, the J call TRBJ1-4; D is possibly TRBD1 (5 bases). The germline gives CDR1 SGHRS, CDR2 YFSETQ. V was shortened by 1 base and J by 0 bases, with 7 bases between the two germline ends. The length of the CDR3 is 15 residues. CDR3 in amino acids: CASSLRGSTNEKLFF. The part of the CDR3 DNA that was read is TGCGCCAGCAGCTTGAGGGGCTCAACTAATGAAAAA.

This clone was found many times. A much larger clone sits a single nucleotide away, making a read error possible. The read comes to an end 3 residues before the CDR3 does, leaving the germline J gene to fill in the end. The V and J genes are TRBV7-8 and TRBJ1-1; maybe TRBD1 (5 bases). This CDR3 spans 13 amino acids. The V end was cut by 5 bases, the J end by 1 base, with 8 bases between. Per the germline V gene, CDR1 is SGHVS and CDR2 is FQNEAQ. The sequenced part of the CDR3 DNA is TGTGCCAGCAGCCTAGGACAGAACACTGAA. It translates to CASSLGQNTE. The full CDR3 is CASSLGQNTEAFF.

Many counts were recorded for this clone. Read sequence stops 3 residues before the CDR3 end, and the germline J gene provides the missing end. The rearrangement uses TRBV6-4 and TRBJ2-1, with D perhaps TRBD1 (5 bases). There are 17 residues in the CDR3. CDR1 and CDR2 (germline): MRHNA, SNTAGT. The V end was cut by 2 bases, the J end by 0 bases, with 14 bases between. This CDR3 reads CASSDERQHGSYNEQFF. The DNA read from the CDR3 is TGTGCCAGCAGTGACGAGAGACAGCATGGCTCCTACAATGAG.

This clone was recorded at least ten times. The read ends 3 residues before the CDR3 terminus; that terminus is restored from the germline J gene. The rearrangement joins TRBV4-2 to TRBJ2-7, with 8 nucleotides matching TRBD2. Germline V lookup: CDR1 LGHNA, CDR2 YNFKEQ. This CDR3 comprises 16 residues. Trimming took 4 bases from V and 2 from J; bases not matched to a gene: 10. CDR3 protein: CASSRGREVAPYEQYF. The DNA read from the CDR3 is TGTGCCAGCAGCCGGGGGCGGGAGGTCGCTCCCTACGAG.

This clone came up many times. Read sequence stops 3 residues before the CDR3 end, and the germline J gene provides the missing end. The genes are TRBV20-1 and TRBJ2-1; 9 bases align to TRBD2. V gave up 5 bases and J gave up 2 bases; unmatched junction bases: 7. The CDR3 is 15 amino acids. Germline assignment: CDR1 DFQATT and CDR2 SNEGSKA (reference sequence). The CDR3 loop reads CSARLAGVAYNEQFF. The covered CDR3 bases are TGCAGTGCTCGTTTAGCGGGAGTTGCCTACAATGAG.

This clone was observed many times. The CDR3 end lies 3 residues beyond the end of the read and is filled in from the germline J gene. This chain joins TRBV20-1 and TRBJ2-1, with D unresolved. The CDR3 covers 13 residues. Germline V gene data show CDR1 as DFQATT and CDR2 as SNEGSKA (reference sequence). V was pared by 6 bases and J by 7 bases, with 16 bases between. The covered CDR3 bases are TGCAGTGCCTGGGTCCCGGGTGGGAATGAG. Protein sequence: CSAWVPGGNE. The entire CDR3 sequence reads CSAWVPGGNEQFF.

This clone appeared many times. The CDR3 is cut off 3 residues early in the read; its end comes from the germline J gene. This chain connects TRBV19 to TRBJ2-5; a weak D match, TRBD2 (5 bases). The CDR3 has 15 amino acids. Between the trimmed V and J ends, which lost 5 bases and 5 bases, there was a span of 18 bases. Germline V lookup: CDR1 LNHDA, CDR2 SQIVND (reference sequence). The CDR3 sequence: CASSSLGVPGETQYF. Incomplete CDR3 DNA: TGTGCCAGTAGTTCCCTCGGGGTACCTGGGGAGACC.

This clone showed up many times. The read finishes 3 residues shy of the CDR3 end, and the germline J gene is used to complete it. The chain combines TRBV18 with TRBJ1-1; tentative D call: TRBD1 (6 bases). The CDR3 is 15 residues long. V dropped 6 bases and J dropped 0 bases, with 14 bases sitting between them. CDR1 is KGHSH, CDR2 LQKENI, per germline. Partial CDR3 DNA: TGTGCCAGCTCCCATAGACAGGCCTTGAACACTGAA. Amino acids: CASSHRQALNTE. The whole CDR3 region reads CASSHRQALNTEAFF.

This clone came up many times. The sequence runs out 3 residues before the end of the CDR3; the remainder is reconstructed from the germline J gene. The V gene is TRBV18, the J gene TRBJ2-6, with D tentatively TRBD2 (6 bases). This CDR3 is built from 16 residues. CDR1 KGHSH and CDR2 LQKENI come from the germline V gene. V was shortened by 5 bases and J by 0 bases, with 11 bases between the two germline ends. CDR3: CASSKEEGSGANVLTF. The sequenced CDR3 bases are TGTGCCAGCTCAAAAGAGGAGGGCTCTGGGGCCAACGTC.

This clone was detected ten times or more. Read coverage stops 3 residues before the CDR3 terminus; the germline J gene supplies the remainder. The genes are TRBV2 and TRBJ2-3; 10 bases match TRBD2. The V gene end was trimmed by 3 bases and the J gene end by 8 bases; junction bases not matched to a gene: 5. The CDR3 totals 14 residues. The germline V gene encodes CDR1 SNHLY and CDR2 FYNNEI. The CDR3 loop is CASSELAGARTQYF. The CDR3 bases that were read are TGTGCCAGCAGTGAGCTAGCGGGGGCTCGTACG. Filled out from reference TRBV2 and TRBJ2-3, the complete variable domain reads EPEVTQTPSHQVTQMGQEVILRCVPISNHLYFYWYRQILGQKVEFLVSFYNNEISEKSEIFDDQFSVERPDGSNFTLKIRSTKLEDSAMYFCASSELAGARTQYFGPGTRLTVL.

The sample holds many counts of this clone. Read sequence stops 3 residues before the CDR3 end, and the germline J gene provides the missing end. The rearrangement links TRBV2 to TRBJ1-5, with 9 bases lining up with TRBD1. There are 15 residues in the CDR3. Germline V CDR1 and CDR2: SNHLY, FYNNEI. The ends lost 6 bases at V and 3 bases at J; junction bases unmatched: 6. Partial CDR3 DNA: TGTGCCAGCAGGAAGGGACAGGGTCACAATCAGCCC. This encodes CASRKGQGHNQP. The CDR3 in its entirety is CASRKGQGHNQPQHF.

Ten or more counts support this clone. The read terminates 3 residues before the CDR3 end, so the remaining end is supplied by the germline J gene. The genes are TRBV5-1 and TRBJ2-5; D is perhaps TRBD1 (5 bases). V was pared by 1 base and J by 2 bases, with 9 bases between. The CDR3 has 14 residues. Germline assignment: CDR1 SGHRS and CDR2 YFSETQ. The CDR3 is CASSLSDSQETQYF. The part of the CDR3 DNA that was read is TGCGCCAGCAGCTTGAGCGACAGTCAAGAGACC.

This clone was counted ten times or more. The part of the CDR3 DNA that was read is TGTGCCAGCAGCGTGAACACAGGGGACACTGAA. Amino acids: CASSVNTGDTE. In full, the CDR3 reads CASSVNTGDTEAFF. This rearrangement joins TRBV9 to TRBJ1-1, with 7 positions matching TRBD1. With the read ending 3 residues before the CDR3 end, the germline J gene is used to fill in that end. Unmatched junction bases numbered 4, after V lost 2 bases and J lost 3 bases. The CDR3 totals 14 residues. Germline V gives CDR1 SGDLS, CDR2 YYNGEE.

This clone was counted ten times or more. The read terminates 3 residues ahead of where the CDR3 ends, so the germline J gene completes it. The chain employs TRBV29-1 and TRBJ2-7; D is perhaps TRBD2 (6 bases). Germline V gives CDR1 SQVTM, CDR2 ANQGSEA. Between the trimmed V and J ends, which lost 3 bases and 2 bases, there was a span of 8 bases. The CDR3 covers 12 residues. Partial CDR3 DNA: TGCAGCGTTGACGGGGGTACCTACGAG. Translated: CSVDGGTYE. In full, the CDR3 reads CSVDGGTYEQYF.

This clone was found many times. The read comes to an end 3 residues before the CDR3 does, leaving the germline J gene to fill in the end. The chain links TRBV7-3 to TRBJ1-2, with 7 bases aligning to TRBD1. The CDR3 spans 13 residues. Germline V gene lookup returns CDR1 SGHTA and CDR2 FQGTGA. With V trimmed by 3 bases and J by 6 bases, 4 bases remained unmatched. The CDR3 sequence: CASSFATGDGYTF. Incomplete CDR3 DNA: TGTGCCAGCAGCTTTGCTACAGGGGATGGC.

This clone was picked up many times. The CDR3 is cut off 3 residues early in the read; its end comes from the germline J gene. V and J are TRBV2 and TRBJ1-2, with TRBD1 matching over 7 bases. This CDR3 has 12 amino acids. V was clipped by 11 bases and J by 1 base; unmatched bases: 4. Germline V gene lookup returns CDR1 SNHLY and CDR2 FYNNEI. The CDR3 sequence: CAGTGVNYGYTF. The CDR3 DNA, read in part, is TGTGCCGGAACAGGGGTTAACTATGGC.

This clone was seen at least ten times. The read falls 3 residues short of the CDR3 end, and the missing part is taken from the germline J gene. The chain links TRBV5-6 to TRBJ1-1; no firm D call. Trimming pared 2 bases from V and 0 bases from J, leaving 8 bases between. The germline gives CDR1 SGHDT, CDR2 YYEEEE. This CDR3 is 14 amino acids long. The sequenced CDR3 bases are TGTGCCAGCAGCTTACGGGGAGTGAACACTGAA. It is translated as CASSLRGVNTE. The full CDR3 protein reads CASSLRGVNTEAFF.

This clone was counted ten times or more. Read data end 3 residues before the CDR3 end; the end is taken from the germline J gene. V usage is TRBV5-1 and J usage is TRBJ1-6, with 7 bases that match TRBD1. The V gene end was trimmed by 5 bases and the J gene end by 7 bases; junction bases not matched to a gene: 12. This CDR3 region has 16 residues. Germline CDR1 reads SGHRS; CDR2 reads YFSETQ. The part of the CDR3 DNA that was read is TGCGCCAGCAGACTCACACCGGGACAGTTAAATTCACCC. Translation: CASRLTPGQLNSP. The full CDR3 protein is CASRLTPGQLNSPLHF.

This clone came up many times. The CDR3 end lies 3 residues beyond the end of the read and is filled in from the germline J gene. The chain combines TRBV6-2 or TRBV6-3 with TRBJ2-5; possible D gene TRBD2, 7 bases. V was trimmed by 2 bases and J by 6 bases, leaving 10 bases between them. The CDR3 runs 13 residues. CDR1 is MNHEY and CDR2 is SVGEGT in the germline V gene. CDR3 residues: CASSYTGGQTQYF. The CDR3 bases that were read are TGTGCCAGCAGTTACACGGGGGGCCAGACC.